This T cell receptor beta chain was captured by sequencing in a study of Graves' ophthalmopathy and Graves' hyperthyroidism. The overall study: Peripheral blood collection took place at initial diagnosis, before any treatment.

This clonotype came up many times. The antigen remains unidentified. The starting material, 8 to 10 ml of fresh peripheral blood, provided the PBMCs. Study-level findings and limits: It was with about 68% sensitivity and about 72% specificity that the model predicted ophthalmopathy progression. Clonotypes were expanded in thyroid at above 0.001 frequency, and most also appeared in blood.

Germline V gene lookup returns CDR1 MDHEN and CDR2 SYDVKM. V gave up 3 bases and J gave up 1 base; unmatched junction bases: 13. The length of the CDR3 is 18 residues. RNA transcripts were the source from which TCR beta CDR3 regions were amplified. The workflow started with a first-round RT-PCR run with HTBI primers and then moved on to a second-round multiplex PCR. TCRdb passed the multiplex PCR reads through MiXCR, listing each CDR3 protein once. The sample shows about 370,000 distinct CDR3 sequences, about a sixth of them seen only once. The sequenced material came from peripheral blood. The chain is built from TRBV28 and TRBJ2-7; TRBD1 matches 9 bases. The sequence derives from a woman between 18 and 30 years old with Graves' ophthalmopathy. CDR3 loop: CASSFPGTGIRESYEQYF. The CDR3 bases are TGTGCCAGCAGTTTCCCCGGGACAGGGATAAGAGAATCCTACGAGCAGTACTTC.